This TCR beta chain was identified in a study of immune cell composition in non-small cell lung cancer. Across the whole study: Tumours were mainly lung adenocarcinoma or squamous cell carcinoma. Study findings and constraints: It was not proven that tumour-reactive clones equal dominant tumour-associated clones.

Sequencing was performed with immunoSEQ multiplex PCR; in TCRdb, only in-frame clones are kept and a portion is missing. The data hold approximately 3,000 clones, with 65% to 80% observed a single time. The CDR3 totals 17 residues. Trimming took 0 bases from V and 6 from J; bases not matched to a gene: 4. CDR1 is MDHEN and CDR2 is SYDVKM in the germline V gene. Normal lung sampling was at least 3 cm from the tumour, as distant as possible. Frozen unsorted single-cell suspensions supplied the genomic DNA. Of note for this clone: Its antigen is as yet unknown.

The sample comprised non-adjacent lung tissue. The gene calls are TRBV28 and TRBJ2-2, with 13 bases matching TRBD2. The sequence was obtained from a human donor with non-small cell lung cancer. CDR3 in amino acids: CASSLWVLAGGPGELFF. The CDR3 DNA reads TGTGCCAGCAGTTTATGGGTACTAGCGGGAGGGCCCGGGGAGCTGTTTTTT.